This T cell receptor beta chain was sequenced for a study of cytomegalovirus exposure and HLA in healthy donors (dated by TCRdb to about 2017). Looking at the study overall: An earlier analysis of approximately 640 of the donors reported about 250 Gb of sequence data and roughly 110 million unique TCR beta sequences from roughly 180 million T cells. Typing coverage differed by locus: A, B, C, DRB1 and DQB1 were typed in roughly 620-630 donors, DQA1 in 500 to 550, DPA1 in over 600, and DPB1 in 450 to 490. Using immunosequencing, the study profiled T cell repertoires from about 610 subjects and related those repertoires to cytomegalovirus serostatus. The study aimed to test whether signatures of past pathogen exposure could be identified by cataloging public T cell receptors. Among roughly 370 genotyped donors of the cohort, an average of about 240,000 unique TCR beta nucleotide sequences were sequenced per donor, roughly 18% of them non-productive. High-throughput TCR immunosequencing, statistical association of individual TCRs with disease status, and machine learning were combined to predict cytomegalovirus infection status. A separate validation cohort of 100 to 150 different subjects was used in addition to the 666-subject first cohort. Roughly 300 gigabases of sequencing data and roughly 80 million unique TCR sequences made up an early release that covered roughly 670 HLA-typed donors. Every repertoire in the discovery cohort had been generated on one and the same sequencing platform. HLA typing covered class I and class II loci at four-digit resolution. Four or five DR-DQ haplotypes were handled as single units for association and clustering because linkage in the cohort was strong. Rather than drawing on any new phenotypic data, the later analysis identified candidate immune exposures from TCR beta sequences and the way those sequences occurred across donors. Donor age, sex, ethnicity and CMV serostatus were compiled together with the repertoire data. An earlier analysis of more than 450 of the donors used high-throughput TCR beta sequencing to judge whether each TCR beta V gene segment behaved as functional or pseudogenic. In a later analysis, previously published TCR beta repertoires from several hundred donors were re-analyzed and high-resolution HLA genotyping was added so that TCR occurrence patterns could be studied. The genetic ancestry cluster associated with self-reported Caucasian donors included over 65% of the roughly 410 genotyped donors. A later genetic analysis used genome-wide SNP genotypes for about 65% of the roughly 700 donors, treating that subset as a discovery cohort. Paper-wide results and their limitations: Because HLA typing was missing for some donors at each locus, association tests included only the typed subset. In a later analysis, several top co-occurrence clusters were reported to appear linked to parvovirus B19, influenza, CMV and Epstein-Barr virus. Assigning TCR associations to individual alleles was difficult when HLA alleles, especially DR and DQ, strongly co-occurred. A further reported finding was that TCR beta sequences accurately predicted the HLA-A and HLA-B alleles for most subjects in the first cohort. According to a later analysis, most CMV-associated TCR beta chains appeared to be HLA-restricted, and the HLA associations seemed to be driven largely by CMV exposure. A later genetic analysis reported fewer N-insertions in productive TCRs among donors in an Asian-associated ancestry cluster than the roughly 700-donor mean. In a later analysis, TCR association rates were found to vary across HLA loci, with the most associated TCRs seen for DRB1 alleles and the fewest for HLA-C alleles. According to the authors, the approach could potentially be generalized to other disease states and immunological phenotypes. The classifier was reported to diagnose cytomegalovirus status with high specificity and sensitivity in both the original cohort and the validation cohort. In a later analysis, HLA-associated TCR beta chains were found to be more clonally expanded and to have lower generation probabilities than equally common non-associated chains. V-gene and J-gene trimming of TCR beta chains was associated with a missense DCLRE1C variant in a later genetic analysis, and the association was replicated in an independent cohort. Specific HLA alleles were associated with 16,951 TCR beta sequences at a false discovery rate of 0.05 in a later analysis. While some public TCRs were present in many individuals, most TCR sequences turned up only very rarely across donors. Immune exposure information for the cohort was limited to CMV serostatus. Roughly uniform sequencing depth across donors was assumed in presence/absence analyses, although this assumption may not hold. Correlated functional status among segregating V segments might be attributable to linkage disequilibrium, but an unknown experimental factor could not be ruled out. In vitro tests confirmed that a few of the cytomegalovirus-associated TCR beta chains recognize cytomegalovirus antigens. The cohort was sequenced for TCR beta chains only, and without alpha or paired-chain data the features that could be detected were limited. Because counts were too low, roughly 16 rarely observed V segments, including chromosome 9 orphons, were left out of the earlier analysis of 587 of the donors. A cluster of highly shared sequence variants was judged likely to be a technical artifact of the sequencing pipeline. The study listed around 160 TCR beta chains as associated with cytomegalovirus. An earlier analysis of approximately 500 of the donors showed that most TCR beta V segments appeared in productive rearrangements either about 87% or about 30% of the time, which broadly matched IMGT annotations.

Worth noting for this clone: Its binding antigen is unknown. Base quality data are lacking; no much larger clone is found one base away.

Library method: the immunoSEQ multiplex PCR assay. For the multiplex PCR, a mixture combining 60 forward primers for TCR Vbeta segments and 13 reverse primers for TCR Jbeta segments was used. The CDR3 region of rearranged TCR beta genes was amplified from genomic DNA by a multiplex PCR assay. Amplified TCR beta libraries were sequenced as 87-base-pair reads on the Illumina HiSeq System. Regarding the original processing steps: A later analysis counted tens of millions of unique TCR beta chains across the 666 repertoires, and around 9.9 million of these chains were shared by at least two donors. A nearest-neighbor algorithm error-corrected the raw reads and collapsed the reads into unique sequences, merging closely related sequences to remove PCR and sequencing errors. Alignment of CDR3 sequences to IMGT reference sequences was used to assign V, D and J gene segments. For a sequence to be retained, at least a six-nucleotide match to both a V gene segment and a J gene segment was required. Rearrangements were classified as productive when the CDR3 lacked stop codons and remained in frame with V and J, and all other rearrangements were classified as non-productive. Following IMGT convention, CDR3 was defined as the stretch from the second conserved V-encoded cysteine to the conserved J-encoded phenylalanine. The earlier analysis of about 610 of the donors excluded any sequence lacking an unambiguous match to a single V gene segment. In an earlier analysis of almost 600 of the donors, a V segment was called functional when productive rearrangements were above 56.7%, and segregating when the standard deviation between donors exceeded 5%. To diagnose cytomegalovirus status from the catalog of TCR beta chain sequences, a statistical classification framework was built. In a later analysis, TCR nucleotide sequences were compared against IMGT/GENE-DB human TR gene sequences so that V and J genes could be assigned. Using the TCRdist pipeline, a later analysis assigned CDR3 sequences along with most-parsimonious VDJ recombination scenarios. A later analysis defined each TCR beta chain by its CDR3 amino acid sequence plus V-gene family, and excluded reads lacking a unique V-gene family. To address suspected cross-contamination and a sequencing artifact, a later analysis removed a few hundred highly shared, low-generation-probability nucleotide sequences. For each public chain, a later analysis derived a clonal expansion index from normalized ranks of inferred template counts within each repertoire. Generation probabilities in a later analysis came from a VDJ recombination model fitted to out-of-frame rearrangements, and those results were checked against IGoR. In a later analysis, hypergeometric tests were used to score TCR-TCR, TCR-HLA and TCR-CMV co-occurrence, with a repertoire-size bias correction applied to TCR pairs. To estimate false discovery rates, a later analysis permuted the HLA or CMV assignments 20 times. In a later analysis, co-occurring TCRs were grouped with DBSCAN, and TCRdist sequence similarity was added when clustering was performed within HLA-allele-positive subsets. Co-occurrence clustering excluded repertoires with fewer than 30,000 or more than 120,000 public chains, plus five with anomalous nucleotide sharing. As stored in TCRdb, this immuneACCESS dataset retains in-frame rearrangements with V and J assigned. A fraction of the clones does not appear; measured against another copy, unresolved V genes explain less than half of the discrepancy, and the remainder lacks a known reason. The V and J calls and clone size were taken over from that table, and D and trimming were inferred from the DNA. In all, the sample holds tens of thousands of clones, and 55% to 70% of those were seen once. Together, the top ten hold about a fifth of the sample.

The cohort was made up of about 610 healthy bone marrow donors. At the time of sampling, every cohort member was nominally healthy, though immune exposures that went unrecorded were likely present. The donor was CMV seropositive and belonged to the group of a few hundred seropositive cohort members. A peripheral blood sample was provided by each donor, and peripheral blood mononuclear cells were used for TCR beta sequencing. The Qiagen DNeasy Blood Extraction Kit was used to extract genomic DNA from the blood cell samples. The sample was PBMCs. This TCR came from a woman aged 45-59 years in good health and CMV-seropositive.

CDR3 protein: CSVEDRGSGELFF. The nucleotide sequence reads as follows: TGCAGCGTTGAAGATCGGGGATCCGGGGAGCTGTTTTTT. This sequence uses TRBV29-1 and TRBJ2-2; TRBD2 might be the D gene, on 5 matching bases. CDR1 and CDR2 were assigned from the germline V gene as SQVTM and ANQGSEA. The V and J ends are trimmed by 0 bases and 6 bases, leaving 8 bases between them. The CDR3 holds 13 amino acids from the cysteine to the phenylalanine. Only CDR3 DNA is held: 39 bases, read in frame from base 1.